This T cell receptor beta chain was sequenced for a study of T cells in Graves' hyperthyroidism and ophthalmopathy. Absent ophthalmopathy progression within 18 months defined stable Graves' hyperthyroidism. It was uncontrolled infection, other autoimmune disease, pregnancy or lactation that excluded patients. The PBMCs studied were ones that came from 10 ml fresh peripheral blood. Of note for this clonotype: A junction boundary mismatches the germline segment, possibly from a read error.

In germline, CDR1 is SGHRS, CDR2 YFSETQ. The CDR3 extends over 16 amino acids. Amplified TCR beta CDR3 regions derived from RNA transcripts. Researchers ran a first-round RT-PCR on the TCR CDR3 using the HTBI primer set. TCRdb reprocessed the multiplex PCR reads with MiXCR, giving one entry per CDR3 protein. The sample holds about 840,000 distinct CDR3 sequences, more than 30% seen once. This sequence joins TRBV5-1 and TRBJ2-5; 12 bases agree with TRBD2. Sequenced: blood. This TCR derives from a man aged 18 to 29 with Graves' hyperthyroidism. In DNA form, the CDR3 reads TGTGCCAGCAGCTCTCTGAAGGGACTAGCGGGAGAGACCCAGTACTTC. Protein product: CASSSLKGLAGETQYF. Complete variable domain (other parts from reference TRBV5-1 and TRBJ2-5): KAGVTQTPRYLIKTRGQQVTLSCSPISGHRSVSWYQQTPGQGLQFLFEYFSETQRNKGNFPGRFSGRQFSNSRSEMNVSTLELGDSALYLCASSSLKGLAGETQYFGPGTRLLVL.